Listed below are T cell receptor beta chains from one sample, sequenced in a study of immune evolution from preneoplasia to lung adenocarcinoma. Clones were read by immunoSEQ multiplex PCR, and TCRdb kept only the in-frame ones, dropping some. The sample includes some 6,100 clones, roughly 76% seen only once; the top ten take 3.6%. The sample was FFPE invasive lung adenocarcinoma tissue. The origin of the receptors is a person between 60 and 70 years old with lung adenocarcinoma. Each CDR3 is given with its conserved first and last residue. D genes are given only for firm matches. Clone size is not always given. Where it is, it says once, few, many or a class for expanded clones.

>TRBJ2-3|TRBV18|-|-|16
TGTGCCAGCTCACCACGCGGAAGCATCGCGACAGATACGCAGTATTTT
CASSPRGSIATDTQYF
>TRBJ2-7|TRBV2|-|-|13
TGTGCCAGCACCGAGAGGGAACCGGACGAGCAGTACTTC
CASTEREPDEQYF
>TRBJ2-6|TRBV6-4|-|-|14
TGTGCCAGTGGAGCAGGTTCTGGGGCCAACGTCCTGACTTTC
CASGAGSGANVLTF
>TRBJ2-5|TRBV5-1|-|-|17
TGCGCCAGCAGCTTGGGGGTTGGAACACCGAACGCGGAGACCCAGTACTTC
CASSLGVGTPNAETQYF
>TRBJ2-3|TRBV7-2|TRBD1|-|14
TGTGCCAGCACGAGGGACAGGGGGTCAGATACGCAGTATTTT
CASTRDRGSDTQYF
>TRBJ2-2|TRBV6-4|TRBD2|-|16
TGTGCCAGCAGTCCTGTTCCGGGACTACACACCGGGGAGCTGTTTTTT
CASSPVPGLHTGELFF
>TRBJ2-1|TRBV28|TRBD2|once|16
TGTGCCAGCAGTCACCGGCCGAGCGGGAGGGCTGATGAGCAGTTCTTC
CASSHRPSGRADEQFF
>TRBJ2-7|TRBV16|-|-|14
-
CASSQWASGSSEYF
>TRBJ2-3|TRBV11-3|-|-|14
TGTGCCAGCAGCCGGACGGTGGGCACAGATACGCAGTATTTT
CASSRTVGTDTQYF
>TRBJ1-2|TRBV11-2|-|few|12
TGTGCCAGCAGCCCGGACAGATATGGCTACACCTTC
CASSPDRYGYTF
>TRBJ2-4|TRBV14|-|few|12
TGTGCCAGCAGCCAAGTCGAGTACATTCAGTACTTC
CASSQVEYIQYF
>TRBJ2-7|TRBV7-8|-|-|17
TGTGCCAGCAGCCCCCGGGACAAGAGCCAGATAAGCTACGAGCAGTACTTC
CASSPRDKSQISYEQYF
>TRBJ2-2|TRBV4-1|TRBD2|-|16
TGCGCCAGCAGCCCCCCTTTCCTAGCGGACACCGGGGAGCTGTTTTTT
CASSPPFLADTGELFF
>TRBJ2-7|TRBV6-5|-|-|15
TGTGCCAGCAGCCCAGAATACAGGAGCGCCTACGAGCAGTACTTC
CASSPEYRSAYEQYF
>TRBJ2-1|TRBV15|-|-|12
TGTGCCACCAGCAGAGATCTGGGTGAGCAGTTCTTC
CATSRDLGEQFF
>TRBJ2-3|TRBV7-2|TRBD2|-|17
TGTGCCAGCTCGATCAGGGTTGGGACTAGCGCAACAGATACGCAGTATTTT
CASSIRVGTSATDTQYF
>TRBJ1-4|TRBV4-1|-|-|15
TGCGCCAGCAGCCAGCACGGGACTGGAAATGAAAAACTGTTTTTT
CASSQHGTGNEKLFF
>TRBJ2-2|TRBV30|-|-|13
TGTGCCTTCCGGCGGGTAGAGGGCGGGGAGCTGTTTTTT
CAFRRVEGGELFF
>TRBJ2-3|TRBV6-5|-|-|14
TGTGCCAGCAGTTACTCGTCAGCTAGAGATACGCAGTATTTT
CASSYSSARDTQYF
>TRBJ1-3|TRBV7-8|-|once|15
TGTGCCAGCAGCCTAGGACGTGCAAGCGAAACAGAGGGATATTTT
CASSLGRASETEGYF
>TRBJ2-7|TRBV28|-|-|13
TGTGCCAGCAGTTCCCTGGGATCCTACGAGCAGTACTTC
CASSSLGSYEQYF
>TRBJ2-7|TRBV28|-|-|16
TGTGCCAGCAGATCCGTGGCAGGGACTCCTACATACGAGCAGTACTTC
CASRSVAGTPTYEQYF
>TRBJ2-1|TRBV6-1|-|few|15
TGTGCCAGCAGTGACGCTACAGGGAGTTGGGATGAGCAGTTCTTC
CASSDATGSWDEQFF
>TRBJ1-2|TRBV19|-|-|14
TGTGCCAGTAGTATTTGGAGGCAGGGCGCGGGCTACACCTTC
CASSIWRQGAGYTF
>TRBJ2-3|TRBV28|TRBD2|-|20
TGTGCCAGCAGTTCCCCTCTGAGGCGGGAGCCCGCTAACGAACGAGATACGCAGTATTTT
CASSSPLRREPANERDTQYF
>TRBJ2-5|TRBV27|-|-|13
TGTGCCAGCCGGAAACAGGGAGCAGAGACCCAGTACTTC
CASRKQGAETQYF
>TRBJ2-7|TRBV18|-|-|17
TGTGCCAGCTCACCATACCTAAAGGGGGTATGTGAGAACGAGCAGTACTTC
CASSPYLKGVCENEQYF
>TRBJ1-5|TRBV28|TRBD1|few|16
TGTGCCAGCAGTTTAGGGGCAGGGGGCTTCAATCAGCCCCAGCATTTT
CASSLGAGGFNQPQHF
>TRBJ2-2|TRBV19|-|-|15
TGTGCCAGCTCGGGGCAGGGGATCAACACCGGGGAGCTGTTTTTT
CASSGQGINTGELFF
>TRBJ1-5|TRBV2|-|-|12
TGTGCCAGCAAAACTGACAGTCAGCCCCAGCATTTT
CASKTDSQPQHF
>TRBJ1-5|TRBV6-1|TRBD1|once|14
TGTGCCAGCAGTCAAGCAGGGGGATCTGGTCCCCAGCATTTT
CASSQAGGSGPQHF
>TRBJ2-7|TRBV7-9|-|few|14
TGTGCCAGCAGACCTACCGGGGGCGTAATAGAGCAGTACTTC
CASRPTGGVIEQYF
>TRBJ2-6|TRBV7-5|-|-|17
TGTGCCAGAAGGTCCATATGTAGACAAAGTCGGGCCAACGTCCTGACTTTC
CARRSICRQSRANVLTF
>TRBJ2-7|TRBV21-1|-|-|13
TGTGCCAGCAGCCAATTCGGGGACTACGAGCAGTACTTC
CASSQFGDYEQYF
>TRBJ1-2|TRBV2|TRBD1|-|13
TGTGCCAGCAACCGACAGGGGGCGGATGGCTACACCTTC
CASNRQGADGYTF
>TRBJ2-5|TRBV6-1|TRBD2|-|12
TGTGCCAGCAGTGTCGGGGAGGGGACCCAGTACTTC
CASSVGEGTQYF
>TRBJ1-5|TRBV28|TRBD1|-|14
TGTGCCAGCAGGGGGACAGGGGGCAATCAGCCCCAGCATTTT
CASRGTGGNQPQHF
>TRBJ1-3|TRBV9|TRBD1|few|16
TGTGCCAGCAGCAATAACGGACAGGGTGCTGGAAACACCATATATTTT
CASSNNGQGAGNTIYF
>TRBJ2-5|TRBV28|TRBD2|-|15
TGTGCCAGCAGTTTGCCTACTAGCGGCCAAGAGACCCAGTACTTC
CASSLPTSGQETQYF
>TRBJ2-5|TRBV7-2|TRBD2|-|18
TGTGCCAGCAGCCACTCCGGGACTAGCGGCAAAAAGTGGGAGACCCAGTACTTC
CASSHSGTSGKKWETQYF